The 24 T cell receptor beta chains below come from one sample, sequenced in a study of blood T cell repertoires in COVID-19. Generated by immunoSEQ multiplex PCR, the TCRdb table keeps only in-frame clones and is missing some. In the table there are hundreds of thousands of clones, about 85% of which are singletons. The sequenced sample was peripheral blood. The receptors originated from a man aged 30-40 years with active or convalescent COVID-19.

The chain employs TRBV4-3 and TRBJ1-1, with 7 bases lining up with TRBD1. CDR3 size: 13 residues. With V trimmed by 0 bases and J by 8 bases, 3 bases remained unmatched. Germline V gene lookup returns CDR1 LGHNA and CDR2 YSLEER. Here the CDR3 reads CASSQDPGQEAFF. The CDR3 bases are TGCGCCAGCAGCCAAGATCCGGGACAGGAAGCTTTCTTT.

The chain has TRBV7-6 and TRBJ2-1; 9 bases match TRBD1. Germline V CDR1 and CDR2: SGHVS, FNYEAQ. The CDR3 contains 18 residues. V gave up 1 base and J gave up 2 bases; unmatched junction bases: 9. CDR3 amino acids: CASSLVVPRQGAYNEQFF. The CDR3 nucleotides read TGTGCCAGCAGCTTAGTTGTCCCTAGACAGGGGGCCTACAATGAGCAGTTCTTC. Variable domain in full (rest from reference TRBV7-6 and TRBJ2-1): GAGVSQSPRYKVTKRGQDVALRCDPISGHVSLYWYRQALGQGPEFLTYFNYEAQQDKSGLPNDRFSAERPEGSISTLTIQRTEQRDSAMYRCASSLVVPRQGAYNEQFFGPGTRLTVL.

The CDR3 DNA reads as TGTGCCAGCACCCGAGACAGGGGGCTGTACGAGCAGTACTTC. Translation: CASTRDRGLYEQYF. The V call is TRBV21-1, the J call TRBJ2-7; the D call TRBD1 from the table was never checked on the DNA. TRBV21-1 corresponds to a pseudogene. This CDR3 spans 14 amino acids.

V is TRBV19 and J is TRBJ1-2; unclear D gene. The CDR3 spans 14 residues. The germline V gene has CDR1 LNHDA and CDR2 SQIVND (reference sequence). V lost 7 bases and J 0 bases, leaving 12 bases between the germline ends. The CDR3 DNA is TGTGCCAGTACTGGGAGTAAGACTAACTATGGCTACACCTTC. Encoded protein: CASTGSKTNYGYTF.

The chain joins TRBV4-3 to TRBJ1-6; maybe TRBD1 (6 bases). The CDR3 is 17 residues long. The germline V gene has CDR1 LGHNA and CDR2 YSLEER. Trimming took off 10 bases at V and 3 bases at J, with 22 bases between the two ends. Written as DNA, the CDR3 is TGCGCCAACTCCCTTATGGGGGGGCTCGACTATAATTCACCCCTCCACTTT. It yields the protein CANSLMGGLDYNSPLHF.

The rearrangement links TRBV28 to TRBJ1-5; possible D gene TRBD1, 5 bases. V shed 5 bases and J shed 7 bases, with 18 bases lying between them. The CDR3 loop spans 15 amino acids. Germline V gene lookup returns CDR1 MDHEN and CDR2 SYDVKM. The CDR3 protein is CASSPLRGGGQPQHF. In DNA, the CDR3 is TGTGCCAGCAGTCCCCTGCGGGGTGGGGGGCAGCCCCAGCATTTT. Filled out from reference TRBV28 and TRBJ1-5, the complete variable domain reads DVKVTQSSRYLVKRTGEKVFLECVQDMDHENMFWYRQDPGLGLRLIYFSYDVKMKEKGDIPEGYSVSREKKERFSLILESASTNQTSMYLCASSPLRGGGQPQHFGDGTRLSIL.

The chain is built from TRBV4-1 and TRBJ2-4; 14 bases align to TRBD2. The junction had 2 bases not matched to a gene; V was cut back by 1 base and J by 0 bases. CDR3 length: 18 residues. Germline V CDR1 and CDR2: MGHRA, YSYEKL. CDR3 sequence reads: CASSQGLAGGRAKNIQYF. For the CDR3, the DNA is TGCGCCAGCAGCCAAGGACTAGCGGGGGGGCGAGCCAAAAACATTCAGTACTTC.

V and J are TRBV21-1 and TRBJ1-4. TRBV21-1 is marked as a pseudogene. This CDR3 contains 16 residues. CDR3 region: CASSFKQTGTNEKLFF. The CDR3, as DNA: TGTGCCAGCAGCTTCAAGCAGACGGGTACTAATGAAAAACTGTTTTTT.

The V gene is TRBV28, the J gene TRBJ1-6, with D perhaps matching TRBD1 (5 bases). This CDR3 is built from 17 residues. V gave up 6 bases and J gave up 6 bases, with 21 bases separating them. Germline-derived CDR1 and CDR2 are MDHEN and SYDVKM. The CDR3 nucleotides are TGTGCCAGCAGCCGAGCCCGTCCGGACACCGCTAATTCACCCCTCCACTTT. Translating it yields CASSRARPDTANSPLHF. The full variable domain, with the rest looked up from reference TRBV28 and TRBJ1-6, is DVKVTQSSRYLVKRTGEKVFLECVQDMDHENMFWYRQDPGLGLRLIYFSYDVKMKEKGDIPEGYSVSREKKERFSLILESASTNQTSMYLCASSRARPDTANSPLHFGNGTRLTVT.

Comment on this clone: Other DNA sequences in this sample translate to the same CDR3. The chain employs TRBV5-1 and TRBJ1-4; D is unclear. The V end lost 0 bases, the J end lost 1 base, and 7 bases lay between the germline ends. The germline V gene encodes CDR1 SGHRS and CDR2 YFSETQ. The CDR3 contains 15 residues. CDR3 amino acids: CASSLAGVTNEKLFF. In DNA form, the CDR3 reads TGCGCCAGCAGCTTGGCCGGGGTAACTAATGAAAAACTGTTTTTT.

The chain recombines TRBV6-5 with TRBJ2-7; 10 positions agree with TRBD2. This CDR3 region has 15 residues. Germline V gene data show CDR1 as MNHEY and CDR2 as SVGAGI. Losses at the gene ends were 9 bases for V and 6 bases for J; bases not matched to a gene: 14. CDR3 nucleotide sequence: TGTGCCAGTACTCCTCTTCTAGCGGGAGCCGGCGAGCAGTACTTC. Amino acid sequence: CASTPLLAGAGEQYF.

The chain employs TRBV28 and TRBJ1-2, with 8 positions matching TRBD1. CDR1 and CDR2 (germline): MDHEN, SYDVKM. The CDR3 has 14 residues. Losses at the gene ends were 6 bases for V and 10 bases for J; bases not matched to a gene: 13. The CDR3 DNA reads TGTGCCAGCAGCTTGGGGGATCAGGGGGCCCCCTACACCTTC. This sequence encodes CASSLGDQGAPYTF.

With respect to this clone: The same CDR3 also results from other DNA sequences found in this sample. The V and J genes are TRBV5-1 and TRBJ1-3, with 7 bases identical to TRBD1. The CDR3 is made up of 15 amino acids. CDR1 is SGHRS and CDR2 is YFSETQ in the germline V gene. Trimming removed 5 bases from V and 1 base from J; junction bases left unmatched: 6. CDR3 residues: CASSLTGVSGNTIYF. The CDR3 nucleotides read TGCGCCAGCAGTCTAACAGGGGTATCTGGAAACACCATATATTTT.

In its sample, this clone was seen once. The chain is built from TRBV6-5 and TRBJ2-7; 9 positions match TRBD1. Germline loops: CDR1 MNHEY, CDR2 SVGAGI. The ends lost 6 bases at V and 6 bases at J; junction bases unmatched: 12. The CDR3 length is 15 residues. DNA for the CDR3: TGTGCCAGCAGGGCCGATGGACAGGGGTGGGGCGAGCAGTACTTC. Protein sequence: CASRADGQGWGEQYF.

In this sample, this clone turned up a few times. The CDR3 coding sequence is TGCGCCAGCAGCTTGGGAAACACTCCTCCTAGGGGGGAGCAGTACTTC. Encoded protein: CASSLGNTPPRGEQYF. V is TRBV5-1 and J is TRBJ2-7; tentatively, D is TRBD1 (6 bases). The CDR3 is made up of 16 amino acids. Trimming shortened V by 0 bases and J by 7 bases, and 20 bases separated the two germline ends. Per the germline V gene, CDR1 is SGHRS and CDR2 is YFSETQ.

V usage is TRBV7-9 and J usage is TRBJ1-5, with TRBD1 as a possible D gene (5 bases). Trimming shortened V by 1 base and J by 2 bases, and 12 bases separated the two germline ends. The germline gives CDR1 SEHNR, CDR2 FQNEAQ (reference sequence). The CDR3 sequence is 16 residues long. CDR3 amino acids: CASSLVRPGGNQPQHF. For the CDR3, the DNA is TGTGCCAGCAGCTTAGTCAGACCGGGGGGCAATCAGCCCCAGCATTTT.

This chain connects TRBV30 to TRBJ1-4; D is undetermined. CDR3 length equals 12 residues. CDR1 is GTSNPN and CDR2 is SVGIG in the germline V gene (reference sequence). The V and J ends lost 0 bases and 8 bases respectively, with 7 bases between them. The CDR3 region is CAWSVGVEKLFF. CDR3 in DNA: TGTGCCTGGAGTGTTGGAGTGGAAAAACTGTTTTTT.

V usage is TRBV6-5 and J usage is TRBJ2-7, with 9 bases identical to TRBD2. After removal of 7 bases from V and 3 bases from J, the junction contained 10 bases not matched to a gene. The CDR3 is made up of 15 amino acids. In germline, CDR1 is MNHEY, CDR2 SVGAGI. CDR3 loop: CASTPMAGGNYEQYF. CDR3 nucleotide sequence: TGTGCCAGCACCCCTATGGCGGGAGGGAACTACGAGCAGTACTTC.

The V gene is TRBV28, the J gene TRBJ2-5; 7 bases are shared with TRBD1. The trim removed 5 bases at V and 3 bases at J, leaving 9 bases unmatched. Germline assignment: CDR1 MDHEN and CDR2 SYDVKM. The length of the CDR3 is 15 residues. DNA of the CDR3: TGTGCCAGCAGTATCTCCGGGACAGTAAAAGAGACCCAGTACTTC. As protein: CASSISGTVKETQYF.

The CDR3 protein is CASSIGREGADTQYF. The CDR3 coding sequence is TGTGCCAGTAGTATTGGGCGGGAGGGTGCTGATACGCAGTATTTT. The chain joins TRBV19 to TRBJ2-3; 9 nucleotides agree with TRBD2. The CDR3 sequence is 15 residues long. V shed 3 bases, J shed 6 bases, and the junction held 7 bases outside the gene matches. Germline CDR1 reads LNHDA; CDR2 reads SQIVND (reference sequence).

This chain links TRBV6-6 with TRBJ1-3; weak D call: TRBD1 (6 bases). Trimming shortened V by 4 bases and J by 3 bases, and 13 bases separated the two germline ends. The length of the CDR3 is 15 residues. Germline V gene sequence: CDR1 MNHNY, CDR2 SVGAGI (reference sequence). This CDR3 is CASSSGEWGGNTIYF. As DNA, the CDR3 is TGTGCCAGCAGTTCAGGGGAATGGGGTGGAAACACCATATATTTT.

The chain employs TRBV18 and TRBJ2-7; D perhaps matches TRBD2 (5 bases). Germline lookup yields CDR1 KGHSH and CDR2 LQKENI. Trimming stripped 6 bases from V and 5 bases from J, with 14 bases between. This CDR3 comprises 13 residues. CDR3 bases: TGTGCCAGCTCCGGACTTGGTTACCACGAGCAGTACTTC. Its translation: CASSGLGYHEQYF.

V usage is TRBV5-1 and J usage is TRBJ1-2; the D is unclear. CDR1 and CDR2 (germline): SGHRS, YFSETQ. The length of the CDR3 is 14 residues. V shed 7 bases and J shed 4 bases, with 17 bases lying between them. For the CDR3, the DNA is TGCGCCAGCTCCCCCGGGGAGGGATTCTATGGCTACACCTTC. It encodes CASSPGEGFYGYTF.

In its sample, this clone was seen a few times. The V call is TRBV5-6, the J call TRBJ1-1, with D uncertain. V lost 1 base and J 4 bases, leaving 11 bases between the germline ends. The CDR3 runs to 14 residues. Germline V gene data show CDR1 as SGHDT and CDR2 as YYEEEE. The CDR3, as DNA: TGTGCCAGCAGCTTGTTTAGCGATGTCACTGAAGCTTTCTTT. Amino acids: CASSLFSDVTEAFF.